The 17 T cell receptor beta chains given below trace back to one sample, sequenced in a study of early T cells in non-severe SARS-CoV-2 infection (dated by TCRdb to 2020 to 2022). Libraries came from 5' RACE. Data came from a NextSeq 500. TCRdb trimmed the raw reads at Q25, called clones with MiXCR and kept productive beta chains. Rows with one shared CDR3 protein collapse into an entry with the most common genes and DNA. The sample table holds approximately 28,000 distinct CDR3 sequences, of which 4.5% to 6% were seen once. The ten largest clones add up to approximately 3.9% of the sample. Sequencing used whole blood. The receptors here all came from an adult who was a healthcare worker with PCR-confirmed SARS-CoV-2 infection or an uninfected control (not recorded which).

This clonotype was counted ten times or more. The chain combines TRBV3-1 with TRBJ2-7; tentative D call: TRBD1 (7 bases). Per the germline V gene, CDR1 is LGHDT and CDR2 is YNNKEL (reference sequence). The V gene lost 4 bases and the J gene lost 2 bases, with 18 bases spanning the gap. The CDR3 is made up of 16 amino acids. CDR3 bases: TGTGCCAGCAGCCGGGACAGCATTGGGGGGACCTACGAGCAGTACTTC. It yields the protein CASSRDSIGGTYEQYF.

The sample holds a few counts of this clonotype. The CDR3: CASSFGNNYGYTF. The CDR3 DNA sequence: TGCGCCAGCAGCTTTGGGAACAACTATGGCTACACCTTC. This chain connects TRBV5-1 to TRBJ1-2; D call uncertain. Germline assignment: CDR1 SGHRS and CDR2 YFSETQ. V was pared by 2 bases and J by 2 bases, with 7 bases between. The CDR3 covers 13 residues.

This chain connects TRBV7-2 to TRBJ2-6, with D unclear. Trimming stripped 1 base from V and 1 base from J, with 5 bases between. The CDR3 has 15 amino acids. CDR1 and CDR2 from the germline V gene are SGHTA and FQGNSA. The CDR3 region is CASSLVWSGANVLTF. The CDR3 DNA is TGTGCCAGCAGCTTAGTGTGGTCTGGGGCCAACGTCCTGACTTTC.

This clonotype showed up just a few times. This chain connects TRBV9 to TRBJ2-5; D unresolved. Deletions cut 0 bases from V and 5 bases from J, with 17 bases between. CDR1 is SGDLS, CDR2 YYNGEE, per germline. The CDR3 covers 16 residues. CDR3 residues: CASSVGVDQLGETQYF. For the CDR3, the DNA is TGTGCCAGCAGCGTAGGAGTAGACCAACTGGGGGAGACCCAGTACTTC.

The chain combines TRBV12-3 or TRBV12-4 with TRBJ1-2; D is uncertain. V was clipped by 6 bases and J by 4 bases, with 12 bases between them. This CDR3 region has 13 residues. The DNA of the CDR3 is TGTGCCAGCAGAGATGACGGACCCTATGGCTACACCTTC. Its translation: CASRDDGPYGYTF.

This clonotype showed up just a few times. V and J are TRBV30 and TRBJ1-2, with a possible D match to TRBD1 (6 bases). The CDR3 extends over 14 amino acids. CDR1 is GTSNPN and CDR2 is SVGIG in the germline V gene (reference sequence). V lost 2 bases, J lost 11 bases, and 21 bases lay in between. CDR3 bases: TGTGCCTGGAGTATCGACAGGAGTCGAGAAGGGTACACCTTC. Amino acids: CAWSIDRSREGYTF.

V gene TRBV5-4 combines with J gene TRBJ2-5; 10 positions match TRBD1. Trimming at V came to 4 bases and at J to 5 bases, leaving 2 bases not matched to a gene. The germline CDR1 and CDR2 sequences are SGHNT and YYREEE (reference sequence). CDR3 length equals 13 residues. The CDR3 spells CASSRTGGETQYF. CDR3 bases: TGTGCCAGCAGCAGGACAGGGGGGGAGACCCAGTACTTC.

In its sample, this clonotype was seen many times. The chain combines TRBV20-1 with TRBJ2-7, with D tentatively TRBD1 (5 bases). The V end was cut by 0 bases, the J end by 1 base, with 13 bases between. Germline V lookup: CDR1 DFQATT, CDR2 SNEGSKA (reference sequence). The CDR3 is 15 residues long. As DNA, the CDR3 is TGCAGTGCTAGAGATACCCAGGGCAAGTCCTACGAGCAGTACTTC. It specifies CSARDTQGKSYEQYF.

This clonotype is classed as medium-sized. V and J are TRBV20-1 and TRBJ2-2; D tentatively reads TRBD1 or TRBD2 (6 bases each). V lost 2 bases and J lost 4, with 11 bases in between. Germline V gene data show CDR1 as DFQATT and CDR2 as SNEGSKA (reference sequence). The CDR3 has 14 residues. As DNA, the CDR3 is TGCAGTGCTAGATGGGGGGCGAGCACCGGGGAGCTGTTTTTT. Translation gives CSARWGASTGELFF.

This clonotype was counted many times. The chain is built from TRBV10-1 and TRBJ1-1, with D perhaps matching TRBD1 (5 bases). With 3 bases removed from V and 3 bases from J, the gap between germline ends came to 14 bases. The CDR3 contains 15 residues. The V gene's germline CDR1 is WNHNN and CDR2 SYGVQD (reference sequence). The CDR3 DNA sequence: TGCGCCAGCAGTGATGGTAAGGGGCCCGACACTGAAGCTTTCTTT. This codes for CASSDGKGPDTEAFF.

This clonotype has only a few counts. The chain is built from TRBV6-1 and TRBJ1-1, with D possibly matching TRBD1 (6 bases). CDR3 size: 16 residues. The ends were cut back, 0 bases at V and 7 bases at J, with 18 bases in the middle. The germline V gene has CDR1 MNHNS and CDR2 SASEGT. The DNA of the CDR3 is TGTGCCAGCAGTGAAGCGCTGGTGGTTGGGGGCGATGAAGCTTTCTTT. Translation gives CASSEALVVGGDEAFF.

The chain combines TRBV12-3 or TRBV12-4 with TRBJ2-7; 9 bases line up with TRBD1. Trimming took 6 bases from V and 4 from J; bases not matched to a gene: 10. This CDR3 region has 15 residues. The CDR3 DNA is TGTGCCAGCAGATGGACCGGGACAGGGCCTTACGAGCAGTACTTC. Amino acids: CASRWTGTGPYEQYF.

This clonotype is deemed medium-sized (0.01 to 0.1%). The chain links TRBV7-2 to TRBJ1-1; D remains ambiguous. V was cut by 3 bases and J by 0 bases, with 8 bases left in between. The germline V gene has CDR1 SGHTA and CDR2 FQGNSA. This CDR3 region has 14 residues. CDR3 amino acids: CASSLWGMNTEAFF. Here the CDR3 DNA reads TGTGCCAGCAGCTTGTGGGGTATGAACACTGAAGCTTTCTTT.

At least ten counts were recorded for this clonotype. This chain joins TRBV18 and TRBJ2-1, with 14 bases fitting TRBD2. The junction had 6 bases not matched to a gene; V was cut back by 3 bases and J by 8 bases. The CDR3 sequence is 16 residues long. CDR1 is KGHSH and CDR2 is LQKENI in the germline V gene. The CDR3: CASSPGTSGGDHEQFF. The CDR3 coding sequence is TGTGCCAGCTCACCCGGGACTAGCGGGGGCGACCATGAGCAGTTCTTC.

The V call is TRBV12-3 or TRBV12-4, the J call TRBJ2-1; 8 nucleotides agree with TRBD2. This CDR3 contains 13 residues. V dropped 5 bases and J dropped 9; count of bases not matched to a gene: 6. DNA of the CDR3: TGTGCCAGCAGTCTCCCGGGACTAGGTGAGCAGTTCTTC. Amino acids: CASSLPGLGEQFF.

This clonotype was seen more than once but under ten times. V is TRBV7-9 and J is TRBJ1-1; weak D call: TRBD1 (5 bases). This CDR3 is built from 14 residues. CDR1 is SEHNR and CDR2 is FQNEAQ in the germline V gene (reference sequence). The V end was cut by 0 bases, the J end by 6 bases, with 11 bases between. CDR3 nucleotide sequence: TGTGCCAGCAGCTTAGCAGGGACGGGGGCTGAAGCTTTCTTT. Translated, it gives CASSLAGTGAEAFF.

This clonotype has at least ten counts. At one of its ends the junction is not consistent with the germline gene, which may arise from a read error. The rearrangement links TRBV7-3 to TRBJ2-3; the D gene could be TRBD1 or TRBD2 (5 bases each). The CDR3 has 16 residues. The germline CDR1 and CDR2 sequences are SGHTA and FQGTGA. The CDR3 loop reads CASSLNPPGAQSGQYF. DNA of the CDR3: TGTGCCAGCAGTTTAAACCCACCCGGGGCCCAATCTGGGCAGTATTTT.